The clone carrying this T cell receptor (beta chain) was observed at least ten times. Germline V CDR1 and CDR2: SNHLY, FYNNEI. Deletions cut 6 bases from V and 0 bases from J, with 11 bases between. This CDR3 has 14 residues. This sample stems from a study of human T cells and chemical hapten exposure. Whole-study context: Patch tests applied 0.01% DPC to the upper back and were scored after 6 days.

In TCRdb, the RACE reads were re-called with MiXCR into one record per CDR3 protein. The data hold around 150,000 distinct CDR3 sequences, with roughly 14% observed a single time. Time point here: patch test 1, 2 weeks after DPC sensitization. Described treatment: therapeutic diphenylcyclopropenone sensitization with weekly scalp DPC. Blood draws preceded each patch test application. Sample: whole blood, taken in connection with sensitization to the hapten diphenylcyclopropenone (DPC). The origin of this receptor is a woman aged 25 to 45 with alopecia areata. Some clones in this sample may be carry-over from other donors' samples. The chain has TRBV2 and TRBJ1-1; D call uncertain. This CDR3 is CASSSGRLNTEAFF. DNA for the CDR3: TGTGCCAGCAGCTCTGGGAGGTTGAACACTGAAGCTTTCTTT. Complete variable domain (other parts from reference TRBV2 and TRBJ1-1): EPEVTQTPSHQVTQMGQEVILRCVPISNHLYFYWYRQILGQKVEFLVSFYNNEISEKSEIFDDQFSVERPDGSNFTLKIRSTKLEDSAMYFCASSSGRLNTEAFFGQGTRLTVV.